The sequence of this T cell receptor (beta chain) was determined in a study of T cells of healthy individuals. The CDR3 runs 13 residues. V was clipped by 6 bases and J by 4 bases, with 10 bases between them. Germline V gives CDR1 MNHEY, CDR2 SVGAGI. This clonotype was seen at least ten times. TCRdb reprocessed the 5' RACE reads with MiXCR, giving one entry per CDR3 protein. Of some 39,000 distinct CDR3 sequences detected, about 4.5% appear once; the ten largest clones hold about 10%. The receptor's source is a human donor in good health. The chain recombines TRBV6-5 with TRBJ1-5; unclear D gene. CDR3 amino acids: CASSFNSNQPQHF. The DNA of the CDR3 is TGTGCCAGCAGCTTTAATTCGAATCAGCCCCAGCATTTT.